The present TCR beta chain was sequenced within a study of T cell clonotyping in hematopoietic cell transplantation. The assay was immunoSEQ multiplex PCR, and TCRdb's table has in-frame clones only and misses some. This repertoire shows roughly 7,000 clones, around 88% found once; its top ten account for more than 7%. The study, taken as a whole, reports: At the given depth, recipient repertoires were over 97% de novo clonotypes. Graft donor and pretransplant recipient Inverse Simpson Index values predicted broader posttransplant TCR diversity. Recipient TCR diversity dropped after transplant; expanded clonotypes rose from day 30 to 180.

The V end was cut by 2 bases, the J end by 0 bases, with 3 bases between. Germline values: CDR1 MNHEY, CDR2 SVGAGI. The length of the CDR3 is 13 residues. This clone was detected only once. Its antigen is undetermined. The sample was PBMCs, taken 100 days after allogeneic stem cell transplant. The V call is TRBV6-5, the J call TRBJ2-3, with unresolved D. This receptor was taken from a young adult male patient who had an allogeneic stem cell transplant from a related donor, so the T cells may come from the graft donor. Some clones in this sample may be carry-over from other donors' samples. The CDR3 reads CASSYRSTDTQYF. DNA of the CDR3: TGTGCCAGCAGTTACAGAAGCACAGATACGCAGTATTTT.